These T cell receptor beta chains were read from a single sample in a study of cytotoxic CD8 clonotypes in ibrutinib-treated CLL. TCRdb's table, derived via immunoSEQ multiplex PCR, lists solely in-frame clones and lacks some. This sample has 200,000 to 250,000 clones, with 75% to 80% found just once. The material sequenced was PBMCs, taken after 12 months of ibrutinib treatment. The receptors come from a human donor with chronic lymphocytic leukemia. Both conserved end residues are part of each CDR3. The order of the fields is V gene, clone size, J gene, D gene, CDR3 protein, CDR3 DNA. A D gene is named only where the DNA matches it firmly. Not all rows give a size; the values are once, few, many and, for expanded clones, a class.

TRBV18	-	TRBJ1-1	-	CASSPPSGSVNTEAFF	TGTGCCAGCTCACCACCGTCCGGCAGCGTGAACACTGAAGCTTTCTTT
TRBV28	-	TRBJ1-5	-	CASSFRWVRNQPQHF	TGTGCCAGCAGTTTTCGATGGGTGCGCAATCAGCCCCAGCATTTT
TRBV4-1	many	TRBJ2-2	-	CASSHSMNTGELFF	TGCGCCAGCAGCCACTCGATGAACACCGGGGAGCTGTTTTTT
TRBV6-5	-	TRBJ1-1	TRBD1	CASRQGWGTEAFF	TGTGCCAGCCGACAGGGCTGGGGCACTGAAGCTTTCTTT
TRBV11-3	-	TRBJ2-1	TRBD2	CASSLRPAGVNEQFF	TGTGCCAGCAGCTTAAGGCCAGCGGGAGTAAATGAGCAGTTCTTC
TRBV19	-	TRBJ2-7	TRBD1	CASSFRDSSSYEQYF	TGTGCCAGTAGTTTCCGGGACAGCAGCTCCTACGAGCAGTACTTC
TRBV25-1	few	TRBJ1-2	-	CASSEGRIFGYTF	TGTGCCAGCAGTGAGGGCAGGATTTTTGGCTACACCTTC
TRBV13	-	TRBJ2-1	TRBD1	CASSSGWDRASEGEQFF	TGTGCCAGCAGCTCCGGGTGGGACAGGGCGTCTGAGGGTGAGCAGTTCTTC
TRBV11-3	-	TRBJ2-3	TRBD1	CASSPYLGGADTQYF	TGTGCCAGCAGCCCCTATCTAGGGGGCGCGGATACGCAGTATTTT
TRBV27	-	TRBJ1-2	-	CASSLSGQSFTF	TGTGCCAGCAGTTTATCCGGCCAGTCTTTCACCTTC
TRBV9	many	TRBJ1-2	-	CASSVDPTEITYGYTF	TGTGCCAGCAGCGTAGACCCTACAGAGATAACCTATGGCTACACCTTC
TRBV4-1	-	TRBJ2-7	TRBD2	CASSQALAGLYEQYF	TGCGCCAGCAGCCAAGCCCTAGCGGGTCTTTACGAGCAGTACTTC
TRBV27	-	TRBJ2-2	TRBD2	CASTPGLATLRLFF	TGTGCCAGCACCCCGGGACTAGCGACCCTGCGGCTGTTTTTT
TRBV29-1	-	TRBJ2-7	-	CSVARTLAHEQYF	TGCAGCGTTGCCCGGACTCTCGCCCACGAGCAGTACTTC
TRBV5-1	few	TRBJ2-1	TRBD2	CASSLSTSGGPWNEQFF	TGCGCCAGCAGCTTGTCAACTAGCGGGGGGCCTTGGAATGAGCAGTTCTTC
TRBV19	-	TRBJ2-5	-	CATGLNGETQYF	TGTGCCACCGGCCTTAATGGAGAGACCCAGTACTTC
TRBV7-6	-	TRBJ2-1	-	CASSLAQRNNEQFF	TGTGCCAGCAGCTTAGCTCAGAGAAACAATGAGCAGTTCTTC
TRBV1	-	TRBJ2-3	-	CTSSQDRALKAGGPACTDTQYF	TGCACCAGCAGCCAAGATCGGGCCTTAAAAGCGGGAGGGCCGGCTTGCACAGATACGCAGTATTTT
TRBV5-6	-	TRBJ2-7	-	CASSSGRVYEQYF	TGTGCCAGCAGCTCGGGACGCGTCTACGAGCAGTACTTC
TRBV6-5	few	TRBJ2-6	-	CASRGGSGANVLTF	TGTGCCAGCAGAGGCGGCTCTGGGGCCAACGTCCTGACTTTC
TRBV9	-	TRBJ2-3	TRBD2	CASSGRTSMSTDTQYF	TGTGCCAGCAGCGGACGGACTAGCATGTCCACAGATACGCAGTATTTT
TRBV5-1	once	TRBJ2-1	-	CASSLGDNEQFF	TGCGCCAGCAGCTTGGGGGACAATGAGCAGTTCTTC
TRBV2	-	TRBJ2-3	TRBD2	CASSDLAGGTDTQYF	TGTGCCAGCAGTGATCTAGCGGGGGGCACAGATACGCAGTATTTT
TRBV5-4	-	TRBJ2-1	-	CASSHALSSYNEQFF	TGTGCCAGCAGCCATGCCCTTAGCTCCTACAATGAGCAGTTCTTC
TRBV11-2	-	TRBJ2-3	-	CASSLTGVLTDTQYF	TGTGCCAGCAGCTTAACCGGGGTCTTAACAGATACGCAGTATTTT
TRBV4-1	-	TRBJ2-1	-	CASSQGHSIIVNEQFF	TGCGCCAGCAGCCAAGGGCACAGTATAATAGTCAATGAGCAGTTCTTC
TRBV9	-	TRBJ2-1	TRBD1	CASSVTGDYNEQFF	TGTGCCAGCAGCGTGACAGGGGACTACAATGAGCAGTTCTTC
TRBV28	once	TRBJ1-3	-	CASITPGEGGNTIYF	TGTGCCAGCATCACACCGGGTGAAGGGGGAAACACCATATATTTT
TRBV4-1	-	TRBJ2-3	TRBD2	CASRLAGGRGTDTQYF	TGCGCCAGCAGACTAGCGGGAGGTCGTGGCACAGATACGCAGTATTTT
TRBV30	-	TRBJ1-1	-	CAWSVVHWGTEAFF	TGTGCCTGGAGTGTAGTTCATTGGGGCACTGAAGCTTTCTTT
TRBV18	-	TRBJ2-2	TRBD1	CASSPLGQLNTGELFF	TGTGCCAGCTCACCACTGGGACAGCTAAACACCGGGGAGCTGTTTTTT
TRBV6-1	-	TRBJ1-5	-	CASVAGQRNQPQHF	TGTGCCAGCGTCGCGGGGCAGAGAAATCAGCCCCAGCATTTT
TRBV11-2	once	TRBJ1-3	-	CASSATRQGTNTIYF	TGTGCCAGCAGCGCAACCCGGCAAGGGACAAACACCATATATTTT
TRBV7-8	few	TRBJ1-5	TRBD1	CASSPLPGQRWPQHF	TGTGCCAGCAGCCCCCTACCGGGACAGCGATGGCCCCAGCATTTT
TRBV6-1	-	TRBJ2-7	-	CASIPGPSSYEQYF	TGTGCCAGCATCCCGGGACCGAGCTCCTACGAGCAGTACTTC
TRBV25-1	-	TRBJ1-4	TRBD1	CASSDVGGDNEKLFF	TGTGCCAGCAGTGATGTAGGGGGCGATAATGAAAAACTGTTTTTT
TRBV5-1	once	TRBJ2-3	-	CASSLVPRSYTDTQYF	TGCGCCAGCAGCTTGGTGCCGCGGTCCTACACAGATACGCAGTATTTT
TRBV7-8	-	TRBJ1-6	-	CASSLVGDSPLHF	TGTGCCAGCAGCTTAGTTGGGGATTCACCCCTCCACTTT
TRBV27	once	TRBJ2-5	-	CASSPREWETQYF	TGTGCCAGCAGTCCCAGGGAGTGGGAGACCCAGTACTTC